Following are 30 T cell receptor beta chains from one sample sequenced in a study of cytomegalovirus exposure and HLA in healthy donors. The PCR employed 60 Vbeta primers together with 13 Jbeta primers. Method: immunoSEQ multiplex PCR; TCRdb's copy keeps in-frame clones and lacks some. The table lists 200,000 or so clones, roughly 80% of them singletons. The sequenced sample was PBMCs. Receptor source: a woman under 40 in good health and CMV-seropositive.

The chain couples TRBV6-6 to TRBJ2-3; D perhaps matches TRBD2 (5 bases). This CDR3 comprises 14 residues. Germline CDR1 MNHNY, CDR2 SVGAGI (reference sequence). V shed 7 bases and J shed 2 bases, with 13 bases lying between them. DNA of the CDR3: TGTGCCAGCACTTTAGGCGGGTCCACAGATACGCAGTATTTT. The encoded protein is CASTLGGSTDTQYF.

This sequence joins TRBV7-2 and TRBJ1-2; 7 bases match TRBD1. V was clipped by 3 bases and J by 4 bases; unmatched bases: 2. From germline, CDR1 is SGHTA and CDR2 FQGNSA. The CDR3 has 13 residues. The CDR3 loop is CASSFDRVYGYTF. The CDR3, as DNA: TGTGCCAGCAGCTTTGACAGGGTCTATGGCTACACCTTC.

The chain recombines TRBV4-1 with TRBJ2-1, with D hard to call. The CDR3 extends over 15 amino acids. V gave up 4 bases and J gave up 2 bases, with 12 bases separating them. CDR1 is MGHRA, CDR2 YSYEKL, per germline. Here the CDR3 DNA reads TGCGCCAGCAGCCTTTTATACCCTACCTACAATGAGCAGTTCTTC. This translates into CASSLLYPTYNEQFF.

This clone was observed once. The chain carries TRBV7-8 and TRBJ1-4, with 10 bases matching TRBD1. The germline gives CDR1 SGHVS, CDR2 FQNEAQ. After removal of 5 bases from V and 7 bases from J, the junction contained 10 bases not matched to a gene. The CDR3 extends over 16 amino acids. The DNA for the CDR3 is TGTGCCAGCAGCCCCTACCCCGGGACAGGGGTTGAAAAACTGTTTTTT. Translating it yields CASSPYPGTGVEKLFF.

J is TRBJ2-7 and V is TRBV18; 7 nucleotides agree with TRBD1. The CDR3 has 13 residues. The trim removed 5 bases at V and 4 bases at J, leaving 5 bases unmatched. Germline V gene data show CDR1 as KGHSH and CDR2 as LQKENI. The CDR3 region is CASSSLQGYEQYF. The DNA of the CDR3 is TGTGCCAGCTCAAGTCTACAGGGGTACGAGCAGTACTTC.

This clone was picked up one time. This chain uses TRBV11-2 with TRBJ1-4; tentatively, D is TRBD1 (6 bases). Germline V lookup: CDR1 SGHAT, CDR2 FQNNGV. The CDR3 is 14 residues long. Trimming left V 2 bases short and J 8 bases short, with 12 bases between. DNA of the CDR3: TGTGCCAGCAGCTTACAGGGGTATGGAGAAAAACTGTTTTTT. Protein sequence: CASSLQGYGEKLFF.

V gene TRBV9 combines with J gene TRBJ2-3; D is possibly TRBD2 (7 bases). The CDR3 is 14 residues long. V dropped 5 bases and J dropped 8 bases, with 18 bases sitting between them. Germline V gene lookup returns CDR1 SGDLS and CDR2 YYNGEE. CDR3 nucleotides: TGTGCCAGCAGGGGAGTAGAGGGAGGGGGTACGCAGTATTTT. This sequence encodes CASRGVEGGGTQYF.

This clone was picked up a small number of times. The gene calls are TRBV6-5 and TRBJ1-2, with D perhaps matching TRBD1 (5 bases). The CDR3 consists of 13 residues. The germline CDR1 and CDR2 sequences are MNHEY and SVGAGI. Trimming shortened V by 5 bases and J by 7 bases, and 14 bases separated the two germline ends. CDR3 sequence reads: CASSQTAYGGYTF. The CDR3 DNA is TGTGCCAGCAGTCAGACAGCCTATGGTGGCTACACCTTC.

The V gene is TRBV7-9, the J gene TRBJ1-5, with 9 bases lining up with TRBD1. This CDR3 has 16 residues. The ends lost 1 base at V and 5 bases at J; junction bases unmatched: 6. Germline V gene sequence: CDR1 SEHNR, CDR2 FQNEAQ (reference sequence). CDR3 loop: CASSLVQGAGYQPQHF. CDR3 sequence (DNA): TGTGCCAGCAGCTTAGTACAGGGGGCCGGGTATCAGCCCCAGCATTTT.

This chain uses TRBV5-4 with TRBJ1-2; D is undetermined. Germline CDR1 reads SGHNT; CDR2 reads YYREEE (reference sequence). V lost 4 bases and J 4 bases, leaving 11 bases between the germline ends. This CDR3 is 13 amino acids long. The CDR3 bases are TGTGCCAGCAGCCGGGCGGGGTCCTATGGCTACACCTTC. Translated: CASSRAGSYGYTF.

CDR3 in DNA: TGTGCCAGTAGTAGTCAAATGAACACTGAAGCTTTCTTT. Its protein product is CASSSQMNTEAFF. The V and J genes are TRBV19 and TRBJ1-1; D is undetermined. This CDR3 is built from 13 residues. V lost 4 bases to trimming and J lost 0 bases, with 6 bases between them. CDR1 and CDR2 (germline): LNHDA, SQIVND (reference sequence).

V gene TRBV5-1 combines with J gene TRBJ2-7, with 8 bases aligning to TRBD1. V trimming: 2 bases; J trimming: 2 bases; junction bases outside the gene matches: 6. The CDR3 has 15 residues. Germline V gives CDR1 SGHRS, CDR2 YFSETQ. In DNA, the CDR3 is TGCGCCAGCAGCTTCACCGGGACAGGTGCCTACGAGCAGTACTTC. Residues: CASSFTGTGAYEQYF.

The rearrangement uses TRBV6-5 and TRBJ2-5, with 8 positions matching TRBD1. The trim removed 2 bases at V and 3 bases at J, leaving 2 bases unmatched. The CDR3 is made up of 14 amino acids. The V gene's germline CDR1 is MNHEY and CDR2 SVGAGI. This chain's CDR3 is CASSYLDREETQYF. CDR3 DNA: TGTGCCAGCAGTTACCTGGACAGGGAAGAGACCCAGTACTTC.

This clone has more than one count but fewer than ten. The chain is built from TRBV30 and TRBJ2-3, with 9 bases fitting TRBD1. CDR3 size: 16 residues. Germline loops: CDR1 GTSNPN, CDR2 SVGIG (reference sequence). V lost 0 bases to trimming and J lost 4 bases; unmatched junction nucleotides: 8. CDR3 region: CAWSVRRTGDADTQYF. DNA for the CDR3: TGTGCCTGGAGTGTACGCAGGACAGGGGATGCAGATACGCAGTATTTT.

This clone was recorded a few times. The chain joins TRBV4-2 to TRBJ1-3; 9 bases line up with TRBD1. V trimming: 2 bases; J trimming: 4 bases; junction bases outside the gene matches: 3. Looked up from germline, CDR1 is LGHNA and CDR2 is YNFKEQ. CDR3 length: 15 residues. CDR3 DNA: TGTGCCAGCAGCCAACGAGGACAGGGGGGAAACACCATATATTTT. This gives the protein CASSQRGQGGNTIYF.

The chain joins TRBV6-5 to TRBJ2-7; 9 bases map to TRBD2. V lost 6 bases, J lost 3 bases, and 3 bases stayed unmatched. This CDR3 spans 13 amino acids. In germline, CDR1 is MNHEY, CDR2 SVGAGI. The CDR3 sequence is CASRASGNYEQYF. In DNA, the CDR3 is TGTGCCAGCAGGGCTAGCGGGAACTACGAGCAGTACTTC.

The chain has TRBV6-6 and TRBJ1-2; 8 bases align to TRBD1. With V trimmed by 5 bases and J by 6 bases, 5 bases remained unmatched. Germline-derived CDR1 and CDR2 are MNHNY and SVGAGI (reference sequence). This CDR3 comprises 13 residues. CDR3 DNA: TGTGCCAGCAGTCACCGACAGGGGCATGGCTACACCTTC. Translating gives CASSHRQGHGYTF.

This chain joins TRBV9 and TRBJ1-2; D is possibly TRBD1 (5 bases). Trimming stripped 5 bases from V and 7 bases from J, with 21 bases between. This CDR3 region has 15 residues. CDR1 is SGDLS, CDR2 YYNGEE, per germline. CDR3 nucleotide sequence: TGTGCCAGCAGTGCCCCCTGGGGGGGTAGCCGTGGCTACACCTTC. This encodes CASSAPWGGSRGYTF.

The chain employs TRBV4-1 and TRBJ2-3, with TRBD1 as a possible D gene (5 bases). This CDR3 has 17 amino acids. Germline loops: CDR1 MGHRA, CDR2 YSYEKL. The V and J ends lost 3 bases and 5 bases respectively, with 21 bases between them. In DNA, the CDR3 is TGCGCCAGCAGCCAGGGCTACGACTGGGCCCAGGGAGATACGCAGTATTTT. Translation gives CASSQGYDWAQGDTQYF.

This clone was seen a few times. This chain links TRBV5-1 with TRBJ2-7; D call uncertain. Germline V gives CDR1 SGHRS, CDR2 YFSETQ. The CDR3 is made up of 13 amino acids. V lost 1 base and J 3 bases, leaving 8 bases between the germline ends. DNA of the CDR3: TGCGCCAGCAGCTTGCACAGCTTCTACGAGCAGTACTTC. It yields the protein CASSLHSFYEQYF.

The rearrangement links TRBV13 to TRBJ2-3, with 8 positions matching TRBD2. Trimming at V came to 5 bases and at J to 1 base, leaving 2 bases not matched to a gene. The CDR3 is 14 residues long. Germline CDR1 is PRHDT and CDR2 is FYEKMQ (reference sequence). This CDR3 is CASSIGRGTDTQYF. CDR3 DNA sequence: TGTGCCAGCAGCATCGGGAGGGGCACAGATACGCAGTATTTT.

The CDR3 coding sequence is TGTGCCAGCAGCTTAGCCATGCTTTCGGACATCTCCTACGAGCAGTACTTC. It is translated as CASSLAMLSDISYEQYF. This sequence joins TRBV7-8 and TRBJ2-7, with a tentative D call TRBD1 (5 bases). Trimming removed 0 bases at V and 0 bases at J, with 15 bases between. The CDR3 is 17 residues long. CDR1 SGHVS and CDR2 FQNEAQ come from the germline V gene.

This clone has just one count. J is TRBJ1-1 and V is TRBV7-5; the tabulated D call, TRBD1, remains unverified against the DNA. TRBV7-5 is termed a pseudogene. This CDR3 contains 18 residues. CDR3 in amino acids: CARSRHRTGPTAGPEAFF. The CDR3 nucleotides read TGTGCCAGAAGCCGCCACCGGACAGGGCCGACGGCCGGTCCTGAAGCTTTCTTT.

This clone was recorded a few times. V and J are TRBV5-4 and TRBJ1-2; D unresolved. The V and J ends lost 3 bases and 3 bases respectively, with 9 bases between them. Per the germline V gene, CDR1 is SGHNT and CDR2 is YYREEE (reference sequence). The CDR3 totals 13 residues. The CDR3 protein is CASSSYRDYGYTF. The DNA for the CDR3 is TGTGCCAGCAGCTCATACAGAGACTATGGCTACACCTTC. The whole variable domain, remainder taken from reference TRBV5-4 and TRBJ1-2, is ETGVTQSPTHLIKTRGQQVTLRCSSQSGHNTVSWYQQALGQGPQFIFQYYREEENGRGNFPPRFSGLQFPNYSSELNVNALELDDSALYLCASSSYRDYGYTFGSGTRLTVV.

The rearrangement joins TRBV11-3 to TRBJ2-7, with 8 bases lining up with TRBD1. The V and J ends lost 5 bases and 5 bases, in that order; junction bases with no gene match: 17. This CDR3 spans 17 amino acids. Germline V CDR1 and CDR2: SGHNT, YENEEA. CDR3: CASSPGTGTAGEDEQYF. The CDR3 region has the DNA TGTGCCAGCAGCCCAGGGACAGGTACGGCCGGGGAGGACGAGCAGTACTTC.

The V call is TRBV13, the J call TRBJ2-7; D is unresolved. Germline values: CDR1 PRHDT, CDR2 FYEKMQ (reference sequence). V lost 4 bases to trimming and J lost 6 bases, with 10 bases between them. This CDR3 has 12 residues. The CDR3, as DNA: TGTGCCAGCAGCTCCCCTGGGCGCGAGCAGTACTTC. It translates to CASSSPGREQYF.

V is TRBV2 and J is TRBJ1-3; D possibly corresponds to TRBD1 (6 bases). This CDR3 has 14 residues. The V end was cut by 7 bases, the J end by 3 bases, with 13 bases between. The germline V gene has CDR1 SNHLY and CDR2 FYNNEI. The CDR3 coding sequence is TGTGCCAGCATCGGGGGGCGTAGTGGAAACACCATATATTTT. This sequence encodes CASIGGRSGNTIYF.

CDR3: CASSLEGAYEQYF. The CDR3, as DNA: TGCGCCAGCAGCTTGGAGGGGGCCTACGAGCAGTACTTC. This chain links TRBV5-1 with TRBJ2-7; D might be TRBD1 (6 bases). This CDR3 is 13 amino acids long. Germline CDR1 is SGHRS and CDR2 is YFSETQ. The V end lost 0 bases, the J end lost 2 bases, and 6 bases lay between the germline ends.

CDR3 region: CASSFDAAGEQFF. The DNA for the CDR3 is TGCGCCAGCAGCTTCGACGCAGCAGGTGAGCAGTTCTTC. The chain recombines TRBV5-1 with TRBJ2-1; no definite D call. The CDR3 sequence is 13 residues long. V was cut by 2 bases and J by 9 bases, with 12 bases left in between. The germline CDR1 and CDR2 sequences are SGHRS and YFSETQ.

This clone was found a few times. The chain combines TRBV6-5 with TRBJ1-2; TRBD1 matches at 7 bases. The CDR3 totals 14 residues. V lost 6 bases and J lost 1; bases outside the gene matches: 5. Germline V CDR1 and CDR2: MNHEY, SVGAGI. The CDR3 bases are TGTGCCAGCAGAAGGAACAGGGGTAACTATGGCTACACCTTC. Protein sequence: CASRRNRGNYGYTF.